This TCR beta chain is drawn from a study of OX40 agonist ivuxolimab in advanced cancers. Regarding the complete study: The costimulatory receptor OX40 (CD134) was targeted by ivuxolimab, a fully human IgG2 agonistic monoclonal antibody. Intravenous ivuxolimab was administered to patients every 2 weeks at six dose levels: 0.01, 0.1, 0.3, 1.5, 3 and 10 mg/kg. Of the roughly 52 dose-escalation patients, hepatocellular carcinoma was present in approximately 20, melanoma in some 15, renal cell carcinoma in 9 and head and neck cancer in 9. The dose-escalation cohort was 82.7% male with a mean age of around 62 years, ranging from roughly 20 to 80. Prior anti-PD-1, anti-PD-L1 or anti-CTLA-4 therapy was permitted, and about 40% of dose-escalation patients had received checkpoint inhibitors. Partial responses were achieved by three dose-escalation patients, of whom one had hepatocellular carcinoma and two had cutaneous melanoma. Peripheral TCRbeta sequencing aimed to test whether ivuxolimab altered TCR sequence diversity and caused clonal T-cell expansion. The paper covers the monotherapy dose-escalation part of the phase I ivuxolimab trial, which included N of about 51 patients.

The trial excluded patients who had a history of autoimmune disease or who were on systemic immunosuppression. Peripheral blood for TCR sequencing was collected from all dose cohorts at baseline, on cycle 4 day 1, and on cycle 7 day 1. The samples were drawn from a first-in-human, open-label, multicenter phase I dose-escalation trial of ivuxolimab. Adults with locally advanced or metastatic melanoma, renal cell, hepatocellular, or head and neck squamous cell carcinoma were enrolled in the trial. CD4+ and CD8+ T cells were sorted separately from peripheral blood before TCR sequencing. For sequencing of the TCRbeta CDR3 region, genomic DNA was extracted from the sorted cells. The immunoSEQ Assay was used to sequence the TCRbeta CDR3 regions. Entries here come from immuneACCESS through TCRdb and include only in-frame sequences with V and J called. Some clones fail to appear in such tables; in the studies checked, an unresolved V gene covers under half of the shortfall, and the cause of the remainder is unknown. The sample yields 30,000 to 40,000 clones; nearly 75% were counted once. Nearly 20% of the sample is held by the ten biggest clonotypes.

General conclusions and limits of the study: Partial responders in the 0.1-3.0 mg/kg groups had among the lowest normalized peripheral clonal expansion, especially among CD8+ T cells. Low levels of normalized T-cell clonal expansion were also seen in some patients who did not respond. Clonal expansion of both CD4+ and CD8+ blood T cells was observed from baseline to week 6 at doses 0.1 to 3.0 mg/kg. After ivuxolimab, more expanded clones were found on average in CD8+ T cells than in CD4+ T cells. The antigen specificity of the peripheral T cells that underwent clonal expansion was not determined.

A remark on this clone: The antigen it binds to is not known. The junction and the germline gene differ at one end; a read error may be behind it.

CDR3 length: 12 amino acids, cysteine to phenylalanine. This entry keeps only the CDR3 DNA: 36 bases, framed from base 1. The germline V gene supplies CDR1 KGHSH and CDR2 LQKENI. This specimen consisted of CD4+ or CD8+ T cells sorted from blood, obtained in a trial of the OX40 agonist ivuxolimab. This TCR derives from an adult with an advanced solid tumor such as melanoma, head and neck, liver or kidney cancer. This chain is built from TRBV18 and TRBJ1-1, with the D gene too uncertain to name. In nucleotides, the sequence is TGTGCCAGCTCAGCACCGAACACTGAAGCTTTCTTT. This yields the protein CASSAPNTEAFF. The CDR3 plus the reference TRBV18 and TRBJ1-1 genes for the other parts give the full variable domain: NAGVMQNPRHLVRRRGQEARLRCSPMKGHSHVYWYRQLPEEGLKFMVYLQKENIIDESGMPKERFSAEFPKEGPSILRIQQVVRGDSAAYFCASSAPNTEAFFGQGTRLTVV.